The 16 T cell receptor beta chains presented below share a single source sample, sequenced in a study of beta chain features in type 1 diabetes. Expressed TCRB transcripts were sequenced because the isolated RNA had all been reverse transcribed beforehand. Profiled with immunoSEQ multiplex PCR; TCRdb holds only in-frame clones, not every one. The sample yields 400,000 to 450,000 clones, roughly 13% seen once. Sequencing was carried out using naive CD4+ T cells from blood. These receptors all come from a man younger than 40 in good health.

The rearrangement joins TRBV2 to TRBJ2-7; 12 nucleotides align to TRBD1. The V segment lost 4 bases and the J segment 4 bases; nucleotides outside the gene matches: 5. The CDR3 is 15 residues long. Looked up from germline, CDR1 is SNHLY and CDR2 is FYNNEI. CDR3 residues: CASSAGQGAKYEQYF. The CDR3 nucleotides are TGTGCCAGCAGTGCGGGACAGGGGGCGAAATACGAGCAGTACTTC.

The CDR3 loop reads CASSEPGLPTSTDTQYF. The CDR3 bases are TGTGCCAGCAGCGAGCCGGGACTCCCCACCAGTACAGATACGCAGTATTTT. The chain combines TRBV9 with TRBJ2-3; D may be TRBD2 (6 bases). The germline V gene has CDR1 SGDLS and CDR2 YYNGEE. The CDR3 length is 17 residues. With 3 bases removed from V and 3 bases from J, the gap between germline ends came to 20 bases. Combining the CDR3 with reference TRBV9 and TRBJ2-3 gives the whole variable domain DSGVTQTPKHLITATGQRVTLRCSPRSGDLSVYWYQQSLDQGLQFLIQYYNGEERAKGNILERFSAQQFPDLHSELNLSSLELGDSALYFCASSEPGLPTSTDTQYFGPGTRLTVL.

This clone was seen a handful of times. Here the CDR3 reads CAWSSGRASNQPQHF. CDR3 nucleotides: TGTGCCTGGAGTTCGGGTAGGGCCAGCAATCAGCCCCAGCATTTT. The V gene is TRBV30, the J gene TRBJ1-5; D is unclear. This CDR3 spans 15 amino acids. Trimming shortened V by 2 bases and J by 1 base, and 12 bases separated the two germline ends. Germline CDR1 is GTSNPN and CDR2 is SVGIG (reference sequence).

The V and J genes are TRBV7-9 and TRBJ2-3; D assignment may be TRBD1 or TRBD2 (5 bases each). V was cut by 5 bases and J by 4 bases, with 19 bases left in between. Germline V gene data show CDR1 as SEHNR and CDR2 as FQNEAQ (reference sequence). The CDR3 spans 16 residues. CDR3 residues: CASSRTGTRPADTQYF. As DNA, the CDR3 is TGTGCCAGCAGCCGTACCGGGACCCGCCCCGCAGATACGCAGTATTTT.

This clone was seen only a few times. This rearrangement joins TRBV25-1 to TRBJ1-1; D is undetermined. The CDR3 loop spans 14 amino acids. The germline gives CDR1 MGHDK, CDR2 SYGVNS. The V end was cut by 6 bases, the J end by 0 bases, with 11 bases between. The CDR3 spells CASRQVDVNTEAFF. CDR3 coding DNA: TGTGCCAGCAGGCAGGTTGACGTGAACACTGAAGCTTTCTTT.

This clone was counted a few times. The identical CDR3 is also encoded by other nucleotide sequences in the sample. The CDR3, as DNA: TGTGCCTGGAGCCGCAGGGATGAGCAGTTCTTC. Its protein product is CAWSRRDEQFF. The V call is TRBV30, the J call TRBJ2-1; D may be TRBD1 (5 bases). The CDR3 has 11 amino acids. Germline loops: CDR1 GTSNPN, CDR2 SVGIG (reference sequence). The germline V and J ends were trimmed by 3 bases and 8 bases, with 8 bases remaining between them.

The chain has TRBV13 and TRBJ2-7, with TRBD1 as a possible D gene (5 bases). With 1 base removed from V and 7 bases from J, the gap between germline ends came to 11 bases. The CDR3 has 13 amino acids. The germline V gene encodes CDR1 PRHDT and CDR2 FYEKMQ (reference sequence). The CDR3 sequence: CASSLDPGQEQYV. In DNA, the CDR3 is TGTGCCAGCAGCTTAGACCCAGGGCAAGAGCAGTACGTC.

This chain joins TRBV11-3 and TRBJ2-3, with no clear D. CDR3 size: 15 residues. V was trimmed by 1 base and J by 0 bases, leaving 8 bases between them. Germline V gene data show CDR1 as SGHNT and CDR2 as YENEEA. The CDR3 coding sequence is TGTGCCAGCAGCTTAGTCGGAGCTAGCACAGATACGCAGTATTTT. It yields the protein CASSLVGASTDTQYF. The full variable domain, rest sourced from reference TRBV11-3 and TRBJ2-3, is EAGVVQSPRYKIIEKKQPVAFWCNPISGHNTLYWYLQNLGQGPELLIRYENEEAVDDSQLPKDRFSAERLKGVDSTLKIQPAELGDSAVYLCASSLVGASTDTQYFGPGTRLTVL.

J is TRBJ2-3 and V is TRBV2, with D uncertain. The germline V gene has CDR1 SNHLY and CDR2 FYNNEI. V lost 8 bases and J 6 bases, leaving 15 bases between the germline ends. CDR3 length: 13 amino acids. The CDR3 protein is CASFRWTSDTQYF. In DNA form, the CDR3 reads TGTGCCAGCTTCAGATGGACCAGCGATACGCAGTATTTT.

This clone came up a few times. J is TRBJ2-1 and V is TRBV7-2; 13 positions agree with TRBD2. This CDR3 comprises 15 residues. Germline V gene lookup returns CDR1 SGHTA and CDR2 FQGNSA. After removal of 5 bases from V and 8 bases from J, the junction contained 6 bases not matched to a gene. The DNA for the CDR3 is TGTGCCAGCAGCCGTGGACTAGCGGGAGCCGATGAGCAGTTCTTC. Translation: CASSRGLAGADEQFF.

This clone was detected only a few times. The V and J genes are TRBV5-4 and TRBJ2-2, with 7 bases aligning to TRBD1. The CDR3 runs to 14 residues. Germline V CDR1 and CDR2: SGHNT, YYREEE (reference sequence). J was trimmed by 4 bases and V by 4 bases; bases with no gene match: 4. Written as DNA, the CDR3 is TGTGCCAGCAGCCGGGACAGCGGCACCGGGGAGCTGTTTTTT. The encoded protein is CASSRDSGTGELFF.

This rearrangement joins TRBV19 to TRBJ2-7, with D possibly being TRBD1 or TRBD2 (6 bases each). V was pared by 1 base and J by 3 bases, with 13 bases between. This CDR3 has 15 amino acids. From germline, CDR1 is LNHDA and CDR2 SQIVND (reference sequence). CDR3 bases: TGTGCCAGTAGTATAGTGAACCGGGGGCTCTACGAGCAGTACTTC. This encodes CASSIVNRGLYEQYF. The full variable domain, completed using reference TRBV19 and TRBJ2-7, is DGGITQSPKYLFRKEGQNVTLSCEQNLNHDAMYWYRQDPGQGLRLIYYSQIVNDFQKGDIAEGYSVSREKKESFPLTVTSAQKNPTAFYLCASSIVNRGLYEQYFGPGTRLTVT.

The J gene is TRBJ1-5, the V gene TRBV18; 7 nucleotides align to TRBD1. From germline, CDR1 is KGHSH and CDR2 LQKENI. J gave up 7 bases and V 2 bases, and 8 bases lay outside the gene matches. The CDR3 covers 15 residues. This chain's CDR3 is CASSPANRGGQPQHF. The CDR3 region has the DNA TGTGCCAGCTCACCAGCTAACAGGGGAGGCCAGCCCCAGCATTTT.

The V gene is TRBV7-2, the J gene TRBJ2-5, with 8 bases identical to TRBD2. The V gene end was trimmed by 6 bases and the J gene end by 7 bases; junction bases not matched to a gene: 13. Germline values: CDR1 SGHTA, CDR2 FQGNSA. There are 15 residues in the CDR3. The CDR3 region is CASSWDPGLVGTQYF. CDR3 DNA sequence: TGTGCCAGCAGTTGGGATCCGGGACTAGTGGGGACCCAGTACTTC.

As for this clone: This sequence may be a read error, since a much larger clone differs from it by one base. This chain uses TRBV4-1 with TRBJ2-1; the D is unclear. There are 11 residues in the CDR3. The germline V and J ends were trimmed by 0 bases and 8 bases, with 2 bases remaining between them. From germline, CDR1 is MGHRA and CDR2 YSYEKL. The CDR3 spells CASSQDDEQFF. The DNA for the CDR3 is TGCGCCAGCAGCCAAGACGATGAGCAGTTCTTC.

This clone was picked up a small number of times. The chain is built from TRBV23-1 and TRBJ2-5; 9 nucleotides line up with TRBD1. TRBV23-1 is classed as an ORF, of uncertain function. There are 19 residues in the CDR3. J was trimmed by 5 bases and V by 7 bases; bases with no gene match: 23. The CDR3 loop reads CASTPPPSPGTGIGETQYF. CDR3 DNA: TGCGCCAGCACACCCCCTCCCTCACCCGGGACAGGGATTGGGGAGACCCAGTACTTC.